The present T cell receptor (beta chain) was sequenced within a study of T cell responses to AZD1222 COVID-19 vaccine. Turning to the study itself: Second-dose recipients at about 4 or about 12 weeks were treated as one pooled group.

Repertoires were generated with immunoSEQ multiplex PCR, while TCRdb's copy carries only in-frame clones and drops some. The sample gives over 100,000 clones, roughly nine tenths of which show up once; approximately 4.5% is in the top ten. General study points: Baseline serostatus was positive in only a handful of AZD1222 recipients. Two AZD1222 doses significantly raised spike-specific TCR breadth and depth over controls.

The germline V gene has CDR1 LNHNV and CDR2 YYDKDF (reference sequence). Trimming took off 6 bases at V and 0 bases at J, with 8 bases between the two ends. The CDR3 runs to 14 residues. Notes on this clone: Its specificity is unknown.

The rearrangement uses TRBV15 and TRBJ1-4; D remains ambiguous. Sequenced material: peripheral blood, taken on day 0 of AZD1222 vaccination. The TCR originated in an adult in good health. CDR3 loop: CATSIEPTNEKLFF. In nucleotides, the CDR3 is TGTGCCACCAGTATTGAGCCAACTAATGAAAAACTGTTTTTT.